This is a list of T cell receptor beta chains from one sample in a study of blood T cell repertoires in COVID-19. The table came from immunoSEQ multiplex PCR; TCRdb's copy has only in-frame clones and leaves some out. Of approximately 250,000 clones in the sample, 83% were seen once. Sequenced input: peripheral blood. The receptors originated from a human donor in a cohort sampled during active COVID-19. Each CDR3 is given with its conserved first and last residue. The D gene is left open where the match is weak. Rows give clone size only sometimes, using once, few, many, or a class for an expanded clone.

cdr3_nt: TGTGCCAGCAGCTTAGCAGGGGACAATGAGCAGTTCTTC; cdr3_aa: CASSLAGDNEQFF; d_call: NA; v_call: TRBV7-9; clone_size: NA; j_call: TRBJ2-1
cdr3_nt: TGCGCCAGCAGCTTGGGGTCAGTTTTTTATGGCTACACCTTC; cdr3_aa: CASSLGSVFYGYTF; d_call: NA; v_call: TRBV5-1; clone_size: NA; j_call: TRBJ1-2
cdr3_nt: TGTGCCAGCAGGAACGGTAGGGCAGGGGCTAATGAAAAACTGTTTTTT; cdr3_aa: CASRNGRAGANEKLFF; d_call: NA; v_call: TRBV6-6; clone_size: NA; j_call: TRBJ1-4
cdr3_nt: TGCGCCAGCAGTCACCCCCCGGACAGGGACCACGAGCAGTACTTC; cdr3_aa: CASSHPPDRDHEQYF; d_call: TRBD1; v_call: TRBV23-1; clone_size: NA; j_call: TRBJ2-7
cdr3_nt: TGTGCCAGCAGCCCATTGGGAGCGTCCTACAATGAGCAGTTCTTC; cdr3_aa: CASSPLGASYNEQFF; d_call: NA; v_call: TRBV5-8; clone_size: NA; j_call: TRBJ2-1
cdr3_nt: TGCGCCAGCAGCCAAGGGGCTAGCGGGAGGCCTGATAAAGAGTATTTT; cdr3_aa: CASSQGASGRPDKEYF; d_call: TRBD2; v_call: TRBV4-1; clone_size: NA; j_call: TRBJ2-3
cdr3_nt: TGTGCCATCATGGGAGGACAGGTGGGTGAAAAACTGTTTTTT; cdr3_aa: CAIMGGQVGEKLFF; d_call: TRBD1; v_call: TRBV10-3; clone_size: NA; j_call: TRBJ1-4
cdr3_nt: TGTGCCAGTACTAAGAACAGGGCCTCGCCTAACCTCCACTTT; cdr3_aa: CASTKNRASPNLHF; d_call: NA; v_call: TRBV19; clone_size: once; j_call: TRBJ1-6
cdr3_nt: TGCAGTGCTAAAGGGGGCGATGGCTACACCTTC; cdr3_aa: CSAKGGDGYTF; d_call: TRBD1; v_call: TRBV20-1; clone_size: NA; j_call: TRBJ1-2
cdr3_nt: TGTGCCAGCAGAACTCAAGAGACCCAGTACTTC; cdr3_aa: CASRTQETQYF; d_call: NA; v_call: TRBV6-1; clone_size: NA; j_call: TRBJ2-5
cdr3_nt: TGTGCCAGCAGCCCACCCCAGGCGGGTCAAGAGACCCAGTACTTC; cdr3_aa: CASSPPQAGQETQYF; d_call: NA; v_call: TRBV3-1/TRBV3-2; clone_size: once; j_call: TRBJ2-5
cdr3_nt: TGTGCCACCACAACTAGCGGGAGGCACCACGAGCAGTACTTC; cdr3_aa: CATTTSGRHHEQYF; d_call: TRBD2; v_call: TRBV2; clone_size: NA; j_call: TRBJ2-7
cdr3_nt: TGTGCCAGCAGTTTTTCAGGTGATGAGCAGTTCTTC; cdr3_aa: CASSFSGDEQFF; d_call: NA; v_call: TRBV12-3/TRBV12-4; clone_size: NA; j_call: TRBJ2-1
cdr3_nt: TGTGCCAGCAGCCCAACCAGTATAGGGGAGCTGTTTTTT; cdr3_aa: CASSPTSIGELFF; d_call: NA; v_call: TRBV5-4; clone_size: NA; j_call: TRBJ2-2
cdr3_nt: TGTGCCAGCTCACCTAAAGGAGGGCTTGGCTACACCTTC; cdr3_aa: CASSPKGGLGYTF; d_call: NA; v_call: TRBV18; clone_size: NA; j_call: TRBJ1-2
cdr3_nt: TGTGCCAGCAGCTTATCGGGGGTTTACGAGCAGTACTTC; cdr3_aa: CASSLSGVYEQYF; d_call: NA; v_call: TRBV11-1; clone_size: NA; j_call: TRBJ2-7
cdr3_nt: TGTGCCAGCAGCTTGGTGAGCGGGAGGGCAGATACGCAGTATTTT; cdr3_aa: CASSLVSGRADTQYF; d_call: TRBD2; v_call: TRBV5-8; clone_size: NA; j_call: TRBJ2-3
cdr3_nt: TGTGCCAGCAGCTTAGCAGCGGCCGGGGAGCTGTTTTTT; cdr3_aa: CASSLAAAGELFF; d_call: NA; v_call: TRBV7-3; clone_size: NA; j_call: TRBJ2-2
cdr3_nt: TGTGCCAGCAGCTTAAGTGGGCAGGGGGCCTACACCGGGGAGCTGTTTTTT; cdr3_aa: CASSLSGQGAYTGELFF; d_call: TRBD1; v_call: TRBV7-9; clone_size: NA; j_call: TRBJ2-2
cdr3_nt: TGTGCCAGCAGTATGAAATCCCCGACAGGGGCCTATGGCTACACCTTC; cdr3_aa: CASSMKSPTGAYGYTF; d_call: TRBD1; v_call: TRBV27; clone_size: NA; j_call: TRBJ1-2
cdr3_nt: TGTGCCAGCAGCTTGGAGCGGGGGGGGGATACGCAGTATTTT; cdr3_aa: CASSLERGGDTQYF; d_call: TRBD2; v_call: TRBV5-4; clone_size: NA; j_call: TRBJ2-3
cdr3_nt: TGCAGCGTTGGGACTCCGAGCTCCTACAATGAGCAGTTCTTC; cdr3_aa: CSVGTPSSYNEQFF; d_call: NA; v_call: TRBV29-1; clone_size: few; j_call: TRBJ2-1
cdr3_nt: TGTGCCAGCTCAAGGGGACTAGCGGGAGTATACAATGAGCAGTTCTTC; cdr3_aa: CASSRGLAGVYNEQFF; d_call: TRBD2; v_call: TRBV18; clone_size: NA; j_call: TRBJ2-1
cdr3_nt: TGTGCCAGCAGAGAGCGGGGGCGCACAGATACGCAGTATTTT; cdr3_aa: CASRERGRTDTQYF; d_call: TRBD2; v_call: TRBV6-5; clone_size: NA; j_call: TRBJ2-3
cdr3_nt: TGTGCCAGCAGTCCGACAGGGTTGGGCAATCAGCCCCAGCATTTT; cdr3_aa: CASSPTGLGNQPQHF; d_call: TRBD1; v_call: TRBV2; clone_size: NA; j_call: TRBJ1-5
cdr3_nt: TGTGCCAGCGGGACTACGGCCAATCAGCCCCAGCATTTT; cdr3_aa: CASGTTANQPQHF; d_call: NA; v_call: TRBV9; clone_size: NA; j_call: TRBJ1-5
cdr3_nt: TGTGCCACCAGTGAGACTCTAGGACAGGGTTTATACAATGAGCAGTTCTTC; cdr3_aa: CATSETLGQGLYNEQFF; d_call: TRBD1; v_call: TRBV24-1; clone_size: once; j_call: TRBJ2-1
cdr3_nt: TGTGCCAGCAGCTTGTGGTCTGACAGGGGCATCTACGAGCAGTACTTC; cdr3_aa: CASSLWSDRGIYEQYF; d_call: TRBD1; v_call: TRBV5-5; clone_size: NA; j_call: TRBJ2-7
cdr3_nt: TGTGCCAGTAGTACGCTAGGATCCTACGAGCAGTACTTC; cdr3_aa: CASSTLGSYEQYF; d_call: NA; v_call: TRBV19; clone_size: NA; j_call: TRBJ2-7
cdr3_nt: TGTGCCAGCAGCCCTAGGGAACCAAGGGTGGGGAGTTCACCCCTCCACTTT; cdr3_aa: CASSPREPRVGSSPLHF; d_call: NA; v_call: TRBV7-6; clone_size: NA; j_call: TRBJ1-6
cdr3_nt: TGTGCCAGCAGCGCCGGACAATCCTACGAGCAGTACTTC; cdr3_aa: CASSAGQSYEQYF; d_call: NA; v_call: TRBV9; clone_size: few; j_call: TRBJ2-7
cdr3_nt: TGTGCCAGCAGCTTAAAGTCGCGGGGAGACAATGAGCAGTTCTTC; cdr3_aa: CASSLKSRGDNEQFF; d_call: NA; v_call: TRBV5-4; clone_size: NA; j_call: TRBJ2-1
cdr3_nt: TGTGCCAGCAGTGGGGGCCTACAGGGGCGCAGGGACTATGGCTACACCTTC; cdr3_aa: CASSGGLQGRRDYGYTF; d_call: TRBD1; v_call: TRBV6-1; clone_size: NA; j_call: TRBJ1-2
cdr3_nt: TGTGCCAGCAGCACCCGACAGCCGGGAGAGACCCAGTACTTC; cdr3_aa: CASSTRQPGETQYF; d_call: NA; v_call: TRBV5-6; clone_size: NA; j_call: TRBJ2-5
cdr3_nt: TGTGCCACCGGGACTAGCGGGGGCTCCTACAATGAGCAGTTCTTC; cdr3_aa: CATGTSGGSYNEQFF; d_call: TRBD2; v_call: TRBV24-1; clone_size: NA; j_call: TRBJ2-1
cdr3_nt: TGTGCCAGCAGTCCCCCCCACGAGGGCACAGATACGCAGTATTTT; cdr3_aa: CASSPPHEGTDTQYF; d_call: NA; v_call: TRBV6-5; clone_size: NA; j_call: TRBJ2-3
cdr3_nt: TGTGCCACCCCTTCTCTGAGGGGGCTTGGGTATGGCTACACCTTC; cdr3_aa: CATPSLRGLGYGYTF; d_call: TRBD1; v_call: TRBV6-5; clone_size: NA; j_call: TRBJ1-2
cdr3_nt: TGTGCCAGCAGTTACTCCCAGGGACAGGAGACCCAGTACTTC; cdr3_aa: CASSYSQGQETQYF; d_call: TRBD1; v_call: TRBV6-5; clone_size: NA; j_call: TRBJ2-5
cdr3_nt: TGTGCCAGCAGCCTGGGAGTAGCGGGGGTCAATGAGCAGTTCTTC; cdr3_aa: CASSLGVAGVNEQFF; d_call: TRBD2; v_call: TRBV11-2; clone_size: NA; j_call: TRBJ2-1
cdr3_nt: TGTGCCAGCAGTGACAGATGGACAGGGGTAGAGACCCAGTACTTC; cdr3_aa: CASSDRWTGVETQYF; d_call: TRBD1; v_call: TRBV25-1; clone_size: NA; j_call: TRBJ2-5
cdr3_nt: TGTGCCAGCAGTCCGGTTGAAGGGGGCACTGAAGCTTTCTTT; cdr3_aa: CASSPVEGGTEAFF; d_call: NA; v_call: TRBV27; clone_size: NA; j_call: TRBJ1-1
cdr3_nt: TGTGCCAGTAGTCCGGGGAATTCACCCCTCCACTTT; cdr3_aa: CASSPGNSPLHF; d_call: NA; v_call: TRBV19; clone_size: once; j_call: TRBJ1-6
cdr3_nt: TGTGCCAGCAGTTTATCGGGGCAAGGCTATGGCTACACCTTC; cdr3_aa: CASSLSGQGYGYTF; d_call: NA; v_call: TRBV27; clone_size: NA; j_call: TRBJ1-2
cdr3_nt: TGTGCCATCAAAGGGACTAGCGGGAAACAGAACTCCTACAATGAGCAGTTCTTC; cdr3_aa: CAIKGTSGKQNSYNEQFF; d_call: TRBD2; v_call: TRBV10-3; clone_size: once; j_call: TRBJ2-1
cdr3_nt: TGCGCCAGCAGCTCCCCAGGGGCAACTAATGAAAAACTGTTTTTT; cdr3_aa: CASSSPGATNEKLFF; d_call: NA; v_call: TRBV5-1; clone_size: NA; j_call: TRBJ1-4
cdr3_nt: TGTATGACGGGAACTAATGAAAAACTGTTTTTT; cdr3_aa: CMTGTNEKLFF; d_call: NA; v_call: TRBV6-6; clone_size: once; j_call: TRBJ1-4
cdr3_nt: TGTGCCAGCAGCCCCCAGGGATTCTATGGCTACACCTTC; cdr3_aa: CASSPQGFYGYTF; d_call: NA; v_call: TRBV3-1/TRBV3-2; clone_size: NA; j_call: TRBJ1-2
cdr3_nt: TGTGCCAGTTCCTACGGGACTAGCGGGTCAAATCGGAATGAGCAGTTCTTC; cdr3_aa: CASSYGTSGSNRNEQFF; d_call: TRBD2; v_call: TRBV19; clone_size: NA; j_call: TRBJ2-1
cdr3_nt: TGTGCCAGCAGCTTTAGCAATGAGCAGTTCTTC; cdr3_aa: CASSFSNEQFF; d_call: NA; v_call: TRBV13; clone_size: NA; j_call: TRBJ2-1
cdr3_nt: TGTGCCAGCAGCCTATTTGGGGGAGGGCCAAAGGGGGCCAAAAACATTCAGTACTTC; cdr3_aa: CASSLFGGGPKGAKNIQYF; d_call: TRBD2; v_call: TRBV28; clone_size: NA; j_call: TRBJ2-4
cdr3_nt: TGTGCAAACCGGGGACAGGGCAATGAGCAGTTCTTC; cdr3_aa: CANRGQGNEQFF; d_call: TRBD1; v_call: TRBV28; clone_size: NA; j_call: TRBJ2-1
cdr3_nt: TGTGCCAGCAGCCCCGGGACAGGGGGAAGGAATGAGCAGTTCTTC; cdr3_aa: CASSPGTGGRNEQFF; d_call: TRBD1; v_call: TRBV6-2/TRBV6-3; clone_size: NA; j_call: TRBJ2-1
cdr3_nt: TGTGCCACCAGTGACCCCCTCGCGGGGGACACAGATACGCAGTATTTT; cdr3_aa: CATSDPLAGDTDTQYF; d_call: TRBD2; v_call: TRBV24-1; clone_size: NA; j_call: TRBJ2-3
cdr3_nt: TGTGCCAGCAGCTTAGCCCCGGATCGCGGGGGGTCCCAAGAGACCCAGTACTTC; cdr3_aa: CASSLAPDRGGSQETQYF; d_call: TRBD2; v_call: TRBV11-2; clone_size: NA; j_call: TRBJ2-5
cdr3_nt: TGTGCCAGCAGGGACGGACAGGCTCTTGCCGAGCAGTACTTC; cdr3_aa: CASRDGQALAEQYF; d_call: TRBD1; v_call: TRBV6-5; clone_size: NA; j_call: TRBJ2-7
cdr3_nt: TGTGCCAGCAGCCGTGGACAGGGGGCCTACGAGCAGTACTTC; cdr3_aa: CASSRGQGAYEQYF; d_call: TRBD1; v_call: TRBV6-5; clone_size: NA; j_call: TRBJ2-7
cdr3_nt: TGTGCCAGTCGGCGGGGGGCTAACGAGCAGTACTTC; cdr3_aa: CASRRGANEQYF; d_call: TRBD2; v_call: TRBV6-5; clone_size: NA; j_call: TRBJ2-7
cdr3_nt: TGTGCCAGCAGTGCTCTTTCTAGCGGGATAGATACGCAGTATTTT; cdr3_aa: CASSALSSGIDTQYF; d_call: TRBD2; v_call: TRBV6-4; clone_size: NA; j_call: TRBJ2-3
cdr3_nt: TGTGCCAGCAGCCTCAGCTCCTACAATGAGCAGTTCTTC; cdr3_aa: CASSLSSYNEQFF; d_call: NA; v_call: TRBV3-1/TRBV3-2; clone_size: few; j_call: TRBJ2-1